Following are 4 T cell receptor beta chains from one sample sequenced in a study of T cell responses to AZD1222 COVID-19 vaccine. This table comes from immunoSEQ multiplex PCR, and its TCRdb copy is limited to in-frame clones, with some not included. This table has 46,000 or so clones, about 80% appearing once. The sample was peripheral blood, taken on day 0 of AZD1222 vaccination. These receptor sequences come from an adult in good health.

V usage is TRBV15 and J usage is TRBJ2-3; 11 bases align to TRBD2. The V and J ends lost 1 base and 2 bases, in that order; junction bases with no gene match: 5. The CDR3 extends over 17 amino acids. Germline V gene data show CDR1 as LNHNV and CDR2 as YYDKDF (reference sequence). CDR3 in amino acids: CATSRGGLAVVTDTQYF. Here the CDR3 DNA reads TGTGCCACCAGCAGAGGGGGACTAGCGGTGGTCACAGATACGCAGTATTTT.

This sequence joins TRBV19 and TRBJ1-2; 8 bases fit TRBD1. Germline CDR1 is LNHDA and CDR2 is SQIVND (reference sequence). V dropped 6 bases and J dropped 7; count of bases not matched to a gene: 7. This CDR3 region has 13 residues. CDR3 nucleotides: TGTGCCAGTAGACCACGGACAGGGCCTGGCTACACCTTC. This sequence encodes CASRPRTGPGYTF.

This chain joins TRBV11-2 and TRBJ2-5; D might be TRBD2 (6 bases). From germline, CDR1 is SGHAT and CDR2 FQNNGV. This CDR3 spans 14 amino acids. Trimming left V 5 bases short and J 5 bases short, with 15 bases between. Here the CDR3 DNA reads TGTGCCAGCAGCCCCCAAACAAGCGGGGAGACCCAGTACTTC. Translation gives CASSPQTSGETQYF.

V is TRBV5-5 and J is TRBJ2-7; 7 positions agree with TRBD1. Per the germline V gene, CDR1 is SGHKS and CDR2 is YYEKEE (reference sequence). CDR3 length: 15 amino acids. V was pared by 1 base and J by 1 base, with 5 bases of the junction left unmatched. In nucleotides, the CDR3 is TGTGCCAGCAGCTTGTCGGCACAGGGGTCCTACGAGCAGTACTTC. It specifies CASSLSAQGSYEQYF. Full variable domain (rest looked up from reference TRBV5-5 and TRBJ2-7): DAGVTQSPTHLIKTRGQQVTLRCSPISGHKSVSWYQQVLGQGPQFIFQYYEKEERGRGNFPDRFSARQFPNYSSELNVNALLLGDSALYLCASSLSAQGSYEQYFGPGTRLTVT.